What follows are 20 T cell receptor beta chains derived from one specimen sequenced in a study of cytomegalovirus exposure and HLA in healthy donors. The PCR had 60 Vbeta and 13 Jbeta primers. TCRdb keeps only in-frame clones here, not all; method: immunoSEQ multiplex PCR. The table has over 100,000 clones, about 70% seen once. Sequenced sample: PBMCs. These TCRs come from a woman aged 35 to 49 in good health and CMV-seropositive.

The rearrangement joins TRBV5-1 to TRBJ2-3, with TRBD1 as a possible D gene (6 bases). CDR3 size: 15 residues. The V end was cut by 0 bases, the J end by 1 base, with 9 bases between. Germline lookup yields CDR1 SGHRS and CDR2 YFSETQ. CDR3 amino acids: CASSLAPGGTDTQYF. The CDR3, as DNA: TGCGCCAGCAGCTTGGCCCCAGGGGGCACAGATACGCAGTATTTT.

This clone was counted a few times. The chain recombines TRBV7-9 with TRBJ2-7; 9 nucleotides agree with TRBD1. This CDR3 has 13 amino acids. V gave up 4 bases and J gave up 7 bases; unmatched junction bases: 5. From germline, CDR1 is SEHNR and CDR2 FQNEAQ (reference sequence). CDR3 loop: CASSSGTGREQYF. The CDR3 coding sequence is TGTGCCAGCAGCTCCGGGACAGGGAGGGAGCAGTACTTC.

The V call is TRBV2, the J call TRBJ1-2, with TRBD1 identical over 8 bases. The CDR3 extends over 13 amino acids. Trimming removed 5 bases from V and 7 bases from J; junction bases left unmatched: 6. Germline-derived CDR1 and CDR2 are SNHLY and FYNNEI. The CDR3 nucleotides are TGTGCCAGCAGTCCCGGGACAGGTCGTGGCTACACCTTC. It codes for CASSPGTGRGYTF.

The J gene is TRBJ2-5, the V gene TRBV30, with a tentative D call TRBD2 (5 bases). The CDR3 is 12 amino acids. The germline V gene has CDR1 GTSNPN and CDR2 SVGIG (reference sequence). Trimming stripped 3 bases from V and 6 bases from J, with 11 bases between. The chain's CDR3 is CAWRRDQKTQYF. DNA for the CDR3: TGTGCCTGGAGGAGGGATCAGAAGACCCAGTACTTC.

The chain joins TRBV5-1 to TRBJ2-7; 13 positions match TRBD2. CDR3 length: 15 residues. CDR1 and CDR2 (germline): SGHRS, YFSETQ. V trimming: 4 bases; J trimming: 4 bases; junction bases outside the gene matches: 5. CDR3 nucleotides: TGCGCCAGCAGCCCGAGGACTAGCGGGGGATACGAGCAGTACTTC. Translated, it gives CASSPRTSGGYEQYF. Together with reference TRBV5-1 and TRBJ2-7, the CDR3 gives the full variable domain: KAGVTQTPRYLIKTRGQQVTLSCSPISGHRSVSWYQQTPGQGLQFLFEYFSETQRNKGNFPGRFSGRQFSNSRSEMNVSTLELGDSALYLCASSPRTSGGYEQYFGPGTRLTVT.

V gene TRBV5-1 combines with J gene TRBJ2-5, with 12 bases matching TRBD2. V dropped 5 bases and J dropped 2; count of bases not matched to a gene: 1. This CDR3 is 14 amino acids long. Per the germline V gene, CDR1 is SGHRS and CDR2 is YFSETQ. CDR3 in amino acids: CASRTSGGQETQYF. In nucleotides, the CDR3 is TGCGCCAGCAGAACTAGCGGGGGGCAAGAGACCCAGTACTTC.

J is TRBJ1-4 and V is TRBV19; D remains unclear. The CDR3 runs to 15 residues. From germline, CDR1 is LNHDA and CDR2 SQIVND (reference sequence). Trimming pared 3 bases from V and 8 bases from J, leaving 16 bases between. CDR3 in DNA: TGTGCCAGTAGTATTGCGTACAGCCCAGTCGAAAAACTGTTTTTT. It yields the protein CASSIAYSPVEKLFF.

CDR3 nucleotide sequence: TGTGCCAGCAGTTACTCGAGTGTCGTAAGCTCCTACGAGCAGTACTTC. Translated, it gives CASSYSSVVSSYEQYF. This chain joins TRBV6-5 and TRBJ2-7; D is undetermined. The length of the CDR3 is 16 residues. V was cut by 0 bases and J by 0 bases, with 12 bases left in between. Germline V gives CDR1 MNHEY, CDR2 SVGAGI.

The J gene is TRBJ2-5, the V gene TRBV20-1; maybe TRBD2 (5 bases). The CDR3 is 11 amino acids. Germline V gene data show CDR1 as DFQATT and CDR2 as SNEGSKA (reference sequence). With 6 bases removed from V and 2 bases from J, the gap between germline ends came to 7 bases. CDR3 in DNA: TGCAGTGCGAGGGTTCAAGAGACCCAGTACTTC. Encoded protein: CSARVQETQYF.

V and J are TRBV7-9 and TRBJ2-1; D gene uncertain. The CDR3 runs 15 residues. The V gene lost 1 base and the J gene lost 4 bases, with 11 bases spanning the gap. The germline V gene has CDR1 SEHNR and CDR2 FQNEAQ (reference sequence). DNA of the CDR3: TGTGCCAGCAGCTTAGTGGGCTACCGATACAATGAGCAGTTCTTC. It is translated as CASSLVGYRYNEQFF.

This chain joins TRBV10-3 and TRBJ2-7; 7 bases agree with TRBD1. The CDR3 length is 13 residues. CDR1 and CDR2 from the germline V gene are ENHRY and SYGVKD. Germline trimming cut 7 bases from V and 2 bases from J; bases unmatched to any gene: 5. DNA for the CDR3: TGTGCCATCACCTCCGGGACAGCCTACGAGCAGTACTTC. Its translation: CAITSGTAYEQYF.

The chain has TRBV19 and TRBJ1-5; no clear D. The CDR3 has 14 amino acids. Germline CDR1 LNHDA, CDR2 SQIVND (reference sequence). V lost 3 bases and J lost 2, with 8 bases in between. CDR3 in amino acids: CASSMREGNQPQHF. In DNA, the CDR3 is TGTGCCAGTAGTATGAGGGAGGGCAATCAGCCCCAGCATTTT.

The genes are TRBV2 and TRBJ2-3; weak D call: TRBD1 (5 bases). CDR3 length: 13 residues. Trimming took off 4 bases at V and 2 bases at J, with 7 bases between the two ends. Per the germline V gene, CDR1 is SNHLY and CDR2 is FYNNEI. The CDR3 DNA reads as TGTGCCAGCAGTGGACAGATCACAGATACGCAGTATTTT. It encodes CASSGQITDTQYF.

The V and J genes are TRBV2 and TRBJ1-5; tentative D call: TRBD1 (5 bases). The CDR3 is made up of 14 amino acids. V lost 7 bases and J 2 bases, leaving 12 bases between the germline ends. Germline V CDR1 and CDR2: SNHLY, FYNNEI. The CDR3 protein is CASMGGIRNQPQHF. CDR3 in DNA: TGTGCCAGCATGGGGGGGATCCGCAATCAGCCCCAGCATTTT.

The V and J genes are TRBV6-5 and TRBJ1-4, with D unresolved. CDR3 length: 16 amino acids. CDR1 and CDR2 from the germline V gene are MNHEY and SVGAGI. V lost 0 bases and J lost 0, with 8 bases in between. The CDR3 DNA follows: TGTGCCAGCAGTTACTCTCTCGGAGCAACTAATGAAAAACTGTTTTTT. As protein: CASSYSLGATNEKLFF.

The chain uses TRBV19 and TRBJ1-2; D perhaps matches TRBD1 (5 bases). In germline, CDR1 is LNHDA, CDR2 SQIVND (reference sequence). The CDR3 is 13 amino acids. V lost 3 bases and J 4 bases, leaving 9 bases between the germline ends. The CDR3 region is CASSMYQGYGYTF. DNA of the CDR3: TGTGCCAGTAGTATGTATCAGGGCTATGGCTACACCTTC.

A few counts support this clone. The V call is TRBV29-1, the J call TRBJ2-3; 7 bases fit TRBD2. The germline gives CDR1 SQVTM, CDR2 ANQGSEA. With 4 bases clipped from V and 0 bases from J, the junction kept 10 bases outside the gene matches. The CDR3 is made up of 16 amino acids. CDR3: CSVGRTGGSSTDTQYF. In nucleotides, the CDR3 is TGCAGCGTTGGCCGGACCGGGGGGTCTAGCACAGATACGCAGTATTTT.

The chain joins TRBV9 to TRBJ1-2; possibly TRBD1 for D (6 bases). V was cut by 0 bases and J by 9 bases, with 9 bases left in between. The CDR3 consists of 12 residues. CDR1 and CDR2 from the germline V gene are SGDLS and YYNGEE. In nucleotides, the CDR3 is TGTGCCAGCAGCGTAGTAGGGGGAAGCTACACCTTC. Amino acid sequence: CASSVVGGSYTF. Drawing the rest from reference TRBV9 and TRBJ1-2, the complete variable domain is DSGVTQTPKHLITATGQRVTLRCSPRSGDLSVYWYQQSLDQGLQFLIQYYNGEERAKGNILERFSAQQFPDLHSELNLSSLELGDSALYFCASSVVGGSYTFGSGTRLTVV.

In its sample, this clone was seen a few times. V usage is TRBV27 and J usage is TRBJ1-2; 7 bases are shared with TRBD1. CDR3 length equals 15 residues. Germline V CDR1 and CDR2: MNHEY, SMNVEV (reference sequence). The V and J ends lost 4 bases and 5 bases, in that order; junction bases with no gene match: 10. CDR3 region: CASSSPTTGKYGYTF. In nucleotides, the CDR3 is TGTGCCAGCAGTTCCCCGACGACAGGGAAGTATGGCTACACCTTC.

The rearrangement links TRBV7-3 to TRBJ2-2; possibly TRBD2 for D (7 bases). Germline V lookup: CDR1 SGHTA, CDR2 FQGTGA. Trimming shortened V by 7 bases and J by 4 bases, and 16 bases separated the two germline ends. The CDR3 has 15 amino acids. CDR3 nucleotide sequence: TGTGCCAGCACCAAAGGGGGGGCGGGCACCGGGGAGCTGTTTTTT. It codes for CASTKGGAGTGELFF.